This section outlines one T cell receptor beta chain sequence together with its context. CDR3 length: 16 residues. The germline V gene has CDR1 PRHDT and CDR2 FYEKMQ (reference sequence). V was cut by 1 base and J by 2 bases, with 12 bases left in between. The record originates from a study of blood T cell repertoires in COVID-19. Looking at the study overall: The analysed material was cDNA or gDNA that came from T cells, B-cell-depleted T cells, or PBMCs.

Using immunoSEQ multiplex PCR, the repertoire was profiled, and TCRdb retains in-frame clones only, with some absent. Among 200,000 to 250,000 clones listed, 80% to 90% were seen once. The chain recombines TRBV13 with TRBJ1-5, with D uncertain. Sequenced sample: peripheral blood. This TCR was recovered from a woman aged 50 to 65 with acute or convalescent COVID-19. CDR3 amino acids: CASSLEPGIGNQPQHF. The CDR3 DNA reads TGTGCCAGCAGCTTAGAACCGGGGATTGGCAATCAGCCCCAGCATTTT.